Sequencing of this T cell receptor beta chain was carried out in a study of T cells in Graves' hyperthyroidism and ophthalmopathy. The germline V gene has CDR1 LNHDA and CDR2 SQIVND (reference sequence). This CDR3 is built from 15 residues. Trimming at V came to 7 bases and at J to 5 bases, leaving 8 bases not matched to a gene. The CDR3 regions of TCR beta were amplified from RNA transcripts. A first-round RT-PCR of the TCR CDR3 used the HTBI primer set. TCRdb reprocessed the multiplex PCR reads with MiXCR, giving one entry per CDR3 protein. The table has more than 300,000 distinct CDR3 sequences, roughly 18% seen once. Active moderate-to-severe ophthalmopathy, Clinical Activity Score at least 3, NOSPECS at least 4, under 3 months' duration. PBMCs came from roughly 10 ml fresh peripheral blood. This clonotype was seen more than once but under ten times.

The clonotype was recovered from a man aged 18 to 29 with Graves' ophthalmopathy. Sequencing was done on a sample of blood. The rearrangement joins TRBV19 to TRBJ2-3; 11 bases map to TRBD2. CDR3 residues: CASKLLAGGVDTQYF. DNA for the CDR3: TGTGCCAGTAAGCTCCTAGCGGGGGGCGTAGATACGCAGTATTTT.